This T cell receptor beta chain was captured in a study of blood T cell repertoires in COVID-19. Study at large: Acute and convalescent COVID-19 samples came from the United States, Italy and Spain. Nucleic acid was either cDNA or gDNA, and it came from T cells, B-cell-depleted T cells, or PBMCs.

Original handling: Estimation of nucleated cell counts was performed using reference gene primer amplification. The repertoire was sequenced with immunoSEQ multiplex PCR; TCRdb's copy has only in-frame clones and lacks some. V and J calls plus clone size are reproduced from that table; the DNA served to infer D and trimming. The sample comprises tens of thousands of clones, around 89% of which are singletons, and around 3.6% rests with the top ten. The trim removed 3 bases at V and 5 bases at J, leaving 11 bases unmatched. Germline V CDR1 and CDR2: SGDLS, YYNGEE. The CDR3 is 16 amino acids. The chain couples TRBV9 to TRBJ2-3; TRBD2 aligns across 8 bases. The sequence was obtained from a human donor in a cohort sampled during active COVID-19. Sequences were obtained from peripheral blood. This chain's CDR3 is CASSARSGGTEDTQYF. The CDR3 nucleotides are TGTGCCAGCAGCGCCAGGAGCGGGGGCACGGAAGATACGCAGTATTTT. The whole variable domain, remainder taken from reference TRBV9 and TRBJ2-3, is DSGVTQTPKHLITATGQRVTLRCSPRSGDLSVYWYQQSLDQGLQFLIQYYNGEERAKGNILERFSAQQFPDLHSELNLSSLELGDSALYFCASSARSGGTEDTQYFGPGTRLTVL.